Presented here are 13 T cell receptor beta chains from one specimen sequenced in a study of blood T cell repertoires in COVID-19 (dated by TCRdb to the early 2020s). Libraries were made using the immunoSEQ multiplex PCR assay. TCRdb retrieved this table from immuneACCESS and kept in-frame rearrangements only. Not all clones are present; in checked studies, unresolved V genes account for under half, and no reason is known for the remainder. Within this sample are roughly 480,000 clones, with about 88% of them counted one time only. The top ten clonotypes cover 0.75% to 0.9% of the sample. Input material: peripheral blood. Receptors originate from a man between 18 and 35 years old with COVID-19, enrolled during active disease.

This chain uses TRBV4-1 with TRBJ2-5, with 7 bases aligning to TRBD2. Germline CDR1 and CDR2: MGHRA and YSYEKL. CDR3 length: 17 amino acids. V gave up 0 bases and J gave up 8 bases; unmatched junction bases: 15. CDR3 in amino acids: CASSQDNWSGTTNTQYF. CDR3 nucleotides: TGCGCCAGCAGCCAAGATAATTGGAGCGGGACCACCAATACCCAGTACTTC.

The chain uses TRBV5-5 and TRBJ2-1, with 13 nucleotides matching TRBD2. Unmatched junction bases numbered 4, after V lost 2 bases and J lost 5 bases. The length of the CDR3 is 16 residues. Germline CDR1 is SGHKS and CDR2 is YYEKEE (reference sequence). The CDR3: CASSFGLAGADNEQFF. CDR3 nucleotides: TGTGCCAGCAGCTTCGGACTAGCGGGAGCCGACAATGAGCAGTTCTTC.

This chain connects TRBV7-9 to TRBJ1-1; 10 bases fit TRBD1. The CDR3 length is 17 residues. Germline lookup yields CDR1 SEHNR and CDR2 FQNEAQ (reference sequence). Unmatched junction bases numbered 5, after V lost 1 base and J lost 0 bases. In DNA, the CDR3 is TGTGCCAGCAGCTTAGTAGGGACAGGGGCATTGAACACTGAAGCTTTCTTT. This sequence encodes CASSLVGTGALNTEAFF. Supplemented by reference TRBV7-9 and TRBJ1-1, the full variable domain reads DTGVSQNPRHKITKRGQNVTFRCDPISEHNRLYWYRQTLGQGPEFLTYFQNEAQLEKSRLLSDRFSAERPKGSFSTLEIQRTEQGDSAMYLCASSLVGTGALNTEAFFGQGTRLTVV.

To note about this clone: Other DNA sequences from this sample encode an identical CDR3 as well. This chain links TRBV6-1 with TRBJ1-2; D is undetermined. The length of the CDR3 is 13 residues. Germline CDR1 is MNHNS and CDR2 is SASEGT. V dropped 1 base and J dropped 5 bases, with 8 bases sitting between them. In DNA, the CDR3 is TGTGCCAGCAGTGAAGGGGCGGGTTATGGCTACACCTTC. Its translation: CASSEGAGYGYTF.

This chain joins TRBV11-2 and TRBJ2-7; a weak D match, TRBD1 (10 bases). The CDR3 runs 19 residues. V was shortened by 5 bases and J by 7 bases, with 33 bases between the two germline ends. The germline gives CDR1 SGHAT, CDR2 FQNNGV. The chain's CDR3 is CASSPVGTGAGGSPWEQYF. As DNA, the CDR3 is TGTGCCAGCAGCCCAGTGGGGACAGGGGCGGGAGGGAGCCCGTGGGAGCAGTACTTC.

The chain recombines TRBV3-1 (or the pseudogene TRBV3-2) with TRBJ2-4, with D possibly TRBD2 on 5 matching bases. The CDR3 runs 14 residues. The germline V and J ends were trimmed by 1 base and 5 bases, with 9 bases remaining between them. In germline, CDR1 is LGHDT, CDR2 YNNKEL (reference sequence). This chain's CDR3 is CASSQAGFQNIQYF. The CDR3 DNA reads TGTGCCAGCAGCCAAGCGGGATTCCAAAACATTCAGTACTTC.

A single count supports this clone. This rearrangement joins TRBV27 to TRBJ1-1, with 10 bases matching TRBD1. CDR1 is MNHEY and CDR2 is SMNVEV in the germline V gene (reference sequence). V shed 5 bases, J shed 0 bases, and the junction held 3 bases outside the gene matches. This CDR3 comprises 15 residues. The CDR3 bases are TGTGCCAGCAGTAGGACAGGGGGAATGAACACTGAAGCTTTCTTT. The encoded protein is CASSRTGGMNTEAFF.

V is TRBV5-4 and J is TRBJ2-3; the D gene is possibly TRBD1 (5 bases). The V end was cut by 3 bases, the J end by 0 bases, with 26 bases between. Germline CDR1 is SGHNT and CDR2 is YYREEE (reference sequence). This CDR3 comprises 20 residues. The CDR3 sequence is CASSWQTGPWRKGSTDTQYF. Here the CDR3 DNA reads TGTGCCAGCAGCTGGCAAACAGGACCCTGGCGGAAGGGTAGCACAGATACGCAGTATTTT. The complete variable domain, with remaining parts taken from reference TRBV5-4 and TRBJ2-3, reads ETGVTQSPTHLIKTRGQQVTLRCSSQSGHNTVSWYQQALGQGPQFIFQYYREEENGRGNFPPRFSGLQFPNYSSELNVNALELDDSALYLCASSWQTGPWRKGSTDTQYFGPGTRLTVL.

This chain connects TRBV5-1 to TRBJ2-1; 9 bases agree with TRBD1. V dropped 4 bases and J dropped 2; count of bases not matched to a gene: 4. CDR3 length: 15 amino acids. Germline V gene sequence: CDR1 SGHRS, CDR2 YFSETQ. CDR3: CASSPGQGTYNEQFF. The CDR3 DNA reads as TGCGCCAGCAGCCCGGGACAGGGCACCTACAATGAGCAGTTCTTC.

CDR3 nucleotide sequence: TGTGCCAGTAGTAACCCCTCCGGGTGGGAAGCTTTCTTT. The encoded protein is CASSNPSGWEAFF. V and J are TRBV19 and TRBJ1-1; D gene uncertain. V lost 4 bases, J lost 8 bases, and 14 bases lay in between. This CDR3 is 13 amino acids long. Germline V CDR1 and CDR2: LNHDA, SQIVND (reference sequence).

V gene TRBV9 combines with J gene TRBJ2-1; 9 positions agree with TRBD2. Germline loops: CDR1 SGDLS, CDR2 YYNGEE. The CDR3 has 15 amino acids. V dropped 4 bases and J dropped 3; count of bases not matched to a gene: 5. The CDR3 loop is CASSPLAGDYNEQFF. In nucleotides, the CDR3 is TGTGCCAGCAGCCCCTTAGCGGGGGACTACAATGAGCAGTTCTTC.

This chain joins TRBV5-1 and TRBJ1-2, with D tentatively TRBD1 (6 bases). Germline CDR1 is SGHRS and CDR2 is YFSETQ. The V end was cut by 1 base, the J end by 0 bases, with 10 bases between. The CDR3 is 15 amino acids. In DNA form, the CDR3 reads TGCGCCAGCAGCTTGACAGGGCAAGCTAACTATGGCTACACCTTC. Its translation: CASSLTGQANYGYTF.

The chain joins TRBV28 to TRBJ1-2; D is possibly TRBD1 (6 bases). CDR1 is MDHEN, CDR2 SYDVKM, per germline. CDR3 length: 16 residues. Trimming cost V 2 bases and J 2 bases, with 15 bases left between them. CDR3 protein: CASSLIGQGPNYGYTF. Written as DNA, the CDR3 is TGTGCCAGCAGTTTAATAGGTCAGGGGCCGAACTATGGCTACACCTTC.